The 18 T cell receptor beta chains reported below all come from one sample, sequenced in a study of T cell repertoires in cytomegalovirus infection. TCRdb fed the reads into MiXCR, producing one record per CDR3 protein. The sample holds roughly 180,000 distinct CDR3 sequences, about a sixth seen once. Sequenced input: CD8+ T cells from PBMCs. These receptors were collected from a human donor in good health (CMV status not recorded). Some clones in this sample may be carry-over from other donors' samples.

The V call is TRBV27, the J call TRBJ2-2; either TRBD1 or TRBD2 may supply D (5 bases each). The V end was cut by 3 bases, the J end by 0 bases, with 20 bases between. This CDR3 has 19 amino acids. CDR1 MNHEY and CDR2 SMNVEV come from the germline V gene (reference sequence). DNA for the CDR3: TGTGCCAGCAGTTTGTCATCCGGGACCCCGTTCGCGAACACCGGGGAGCTGTTTTTT. Translated, it gives CASSLSSGTPFANTGELFF.

This clonotype was seen more than once but under ten times. The rearrangement joins TRBV6-5 to TRBJ1-1; TRBD1 might be the D (5 bases). The germline CDR1 and CDR2 sequences are MNHEY and SVGAGI. Trimming removed 2 bases from V and 4 bases from J, with 17 bases in between. CDR3 length: 16 amino acids. The CDR3 sequence: CASSYREKIGGTEAFF. DNA of the CDR3: TGTGCCAGCAGTTACAGGGAAAAGATCGGGGGCACTGAAGCTTTCTTT.

The CDR3 loop is CSARTAPGPGEQFF. DNA of the CDR3: TGCAGTGCTAGAACCGCACCAGGGCCGGGTGAGCAGTTCTTC. The chain couples TRBV20-1 to TRBJ2-1, with D maybe TRBD1 (5 bases). The V end lost 2 bases, the J end lost 9 bases, and 17 bases lay between the germline ends. CDR3 length: 14 amino acids. The germline gives CDR1 DFQATT, CDR2 SNEGSKA (reference sequence).

The V and J genes are TRBV6-2 or TRBV6-3 and TRBJ1-2; 10 bases map to TRBD1. The CDR3 has 14 amino acids. Germline trimming cut 7 bases from V and 6 bases from J; bases unmatched to any gene: 8. Germline loops: CDR1 MNHEY, CDR2 SVGEGT. In DNA, the CDR3 is TGTGCCAGCAACTGGGACAGGGGAAGAAATGGCTACACCTTC. Its translation is CASNWDRGRNGYTF.

This clonotype appeared a few times. The chain joins TRBV7-8 to TRBJ2-7; D may be TRBD1 (5 bases). The CDR3 has 11 residues. Trimming cost V 1 base and J 12 bases, with 10 bases left between them. Germline-derived CDR1 and CDR2 are SGHVS and FQNEAQ. The CDR3 spells CASSLGDSRYF. The DNA for the CDR3 is TGTGCCAGCAGCTTAGGAGACAGCCGGTACTTC. Combining the CDR3 with reference TRBV7-8 and TRBJ2-7 gives the whole variable domain GAGVSQSPRYKVAKRGQDVALRCDPISGHVSLFWYQQALGQGPEFLTYFQNEAQLDKSGLPSDRFFAERPEGSVSTLKIQRTQQEDSAVYLCASSLGDSRYFGPGTRLTVT.

The gene calls are TRBV20-1 and TRBJ2-1; perhaps TRBD2 as D (7 bases). Deletions cut 0 bases from V and 6 bases from J, with 18 bases between. Germline V lookup: CDR1 DFQATT, CDR2 SNEGSKA (reference sequence). CDR3 length equals 16 residues. CDR3 coding DNA: TGCAGTGCTAGAGATCTTGTGGGGGGGCCGGGCAATGAGCAGTTCTTC. Its translation: CSARDLVGGPGNEQFF.

This clonotype was seen a handful of times. The chain has TRBV4-2 and TRBJ2-1; 9 bases are shared with TRBD1. The CDR3 covers 16 residues. The germline V gene has CDR1 LGHNA and CDR2 YNFKEQ. Losses at the gene ends were 4 bases for V and 5 bases for J; bases not matched to a gene: 9. The CDR3 protein is CASSPPGTGTHNEQFF. CDR3 nucleotide sequence: TGTGCCAGCAGCCCCCCCGGGACAGGGACCCACAATGAGCAGTTCTTC.

This clonotype was seen a few times. The DNA of the CDR3 is TGTGCCAGCAGTTTCTTGTCTAGCGGGAGCACAGATACGCAGTATTTT. Protein: CASSFLSSGSTDTQYF. The chain is built from TRBV28 and TRBJ2-3; 8 nucleotides agree with TRBD2. Germline V CDR1 and CDR2: MDHEN, SYDVKM. This CDR3 contains 16 residues. V was clipped by 3 bases and J by 0 bases; unmatched bases: 5.

This clonotype has more than one count but fewer than ten. This rearrangement joins TRBV6-5 to TRBJ2-1; either TRBD1 or TRBD2 may supply D (5 bases each). Between the trimmed V and J ends, which lost 0 bases and 10 bases, there was a span of 7 bases. Germline V gives CDR1 MNHEY, CDR2 SVGAGI. CDR3 length: 12 amino acids. The chain's CDR3 is CASSYSGEEQFF. The DNA of the CDR3 is TGTGCCAGCAGTTACTCGGGGGAGGAGCAGTTCTTC.

In this sample, this clonotype turned up a few times. This chain links TRBV12-3 or TRBV12-4 with TRBJ1-5; D ambiguous. Trimming took off 2 bases at V and 5 bases at J, with 10 bases between the two ends. This CDR3 has 14 amino acids. The CDR3 here is CASSLSGKYQPQHF. Here the CDR3 DNA reads TGTGCCAGCAGTTTATCCGGAAAGTATCAGCCCCAGCATTTT.

This clonotype showed up many times. V is TRBV7-2 and J is TRBJ2-7, with D perhaps matching TRBD1 (5 bases). The CDR3 runs to 15 residues. CDR1 and CDR2 from the germline V gene are SGHTA and FQGNSA. The ends were cut back, 4 bases at V and 2 bases at J, with 15 bases in the middle. For the CDR3, the DNA is TGTGCCAGCAGCTACCACCAGACAGAGGCCTACGAGCAGTACTTC. Amino acids: CASSYHQTEAYEQYF.

The chain links TRBV7-2 to TRBJ1-2; D may be TRBD1 (6 bases). V lost 7 bases and J lost 1, with 10 bases in between. Germline V gene lookup returns CDR1 SGHTA and CDR2 FQGNSA. The CDR3 totals 13 residues. CDR3 sequence reads: CASIGGGNYGYTF. The CDR3 DNA reads as TGTGCCAGCATCGGGGGCGGTAACTATGGCTACACCTTC.

The chain carries TRBV19 and TRBJ2-7; D call uncertain. The CDR3 consists of 15 residues. Trimming cost V 3 bases and J 0 bases, with 12 bases left between them. Looked up from germline, CDR1 is LNHDA and CDR2 is SQIVND (reference sequence). In DNA form, the CDR3 reads TGTGCCAGTAGTATTCGGCTTAGGAGCTCCTACGAGCAGTACTTC. Protein product: CASSIRLRSSYEQYF.

In this sample, this clonotype turned up a few times. This chain links TRBV5-6 with TRBJ2-2; D might be TRBD1 (6 bases). CDR1 and CDR2 (germline): SGHDT, YYEEEE. The V end lost 0 bases, the J end lost 5 bases, and 11 bases lay between the germline ends. The CDR3 contains 15 residues. The CDR3 region is CASSLEDSRTGELFF. DNA of the CDR3: TGTGCCAGCAGCTTGGAGGACAGCCGAACCGGGGAGCTGTTTTTT.

The gene calls are TRBV6-5 and TRBJ2-1; either TRBD1 or TRBD2 may supply D (6 bases each). There are 16 residues in the CDR3. Trimming took off 0 bases at V and 8 bases at J, with 17 bases between the two ends. The germline V gene has CDR1 MNHEY and CDR2 SVGAGI. CDR3 protein: CASSYSTGGLSDEQFF. The CDR3 DNA reads as TGTGCCAGCAGTTACTCGACCGGGGGCCTATCGGATGAGCAGTTCTTC.

This clonotype turned up a few times. V gene TRBV4-1 combines with J gene TRBJ2-1; 9 bases are a match to TRBD1. V dropped 0 bases and J dropped 6; count of bases not matched to a gene: 3. This CDR3 has 15 amino acids. The germline gives CDR1 MGHRA, CDR2 YSYEKL. CDR3 sequence: CASSQEGTGINEQFF. DNA for the CDR3: TGCGCCAGCAGCCAAGAAGGGACAGGGATCAATGAGCAGTTCTTC.

This chain uses TRBV27 with TRBJ1-2; 12 bases are shared with TRBD1. V shed 5 bases and J 8 bases; nucleotides not matched to a gene: 9. Per the germline V gene, CDR1 is MNHEY and CDR2 is SMNVEV (reference sequence). This CDR3 contains 15 residues. The CDR3 sequence is CASSPGQGAGSGYTF. The CDR3 bases are TGTGCCAGCAGTCCGGGACAGGGGGCAGGATCAGGCTACACCTTC.

Here the CDR3 reads CASSLQSANEKLFF. In DNA, the CDR3 is TGTGCCAGCAGTTTGCAAAGCGCTAATGAAAAACTGTTTTTT. The chain links TRBV12-3 or TRBV12-4 to TRBJ1-4, with D unclear. This CDR3 spans 14 amino acids. Trimming took 3 bases from V and 3 from J, leaving 8 bases between them.